This TCR beta chain emerged from a study of radiation and T cells in renal cell carcinoma. The overall study: Nephrectomy followed 15 Gy stereotactic body radiation by 4 weeks.

Measured with immunoSEQ multiplex PCR; TCRdb has only the in-frame clones, and not every one. The sample contains 140,000 to 150,000 clones, about 87% of which appear only once. Time point described: baseline pretreatment blood. Treatment given: 15 Gy SBRT to primary tumor, nephrectomy 4 weeks later. Serial blood draws occurred at baseline and 2 and 4 weeks post-SBRT. This renal cell carcinoma was of the clear cell type. V was cut by 6 bases and J by 7 bases, with 16 bases left in between. The CDR3 has 14 amino acids. In germline, CDR1 is MNHEY, CDR2 SVGAGI. The source was blood, collected from a patient whose treatment included radiotherapy and nephrectomy. This clonotype was sampled from a woman in her 70s with renal cell carcinoma. The chain combines TRBV6-5 with TRBJ2-1; the D call may be TRBD1 or TRBD2 (6 bases each). This CDR3 reads CASRAPGGGNEQFF. The CDR3, as DNA: TGTGCCAGCAGAGCCCCCGGGGGCGGGAATGAGCAGTTCTTC.